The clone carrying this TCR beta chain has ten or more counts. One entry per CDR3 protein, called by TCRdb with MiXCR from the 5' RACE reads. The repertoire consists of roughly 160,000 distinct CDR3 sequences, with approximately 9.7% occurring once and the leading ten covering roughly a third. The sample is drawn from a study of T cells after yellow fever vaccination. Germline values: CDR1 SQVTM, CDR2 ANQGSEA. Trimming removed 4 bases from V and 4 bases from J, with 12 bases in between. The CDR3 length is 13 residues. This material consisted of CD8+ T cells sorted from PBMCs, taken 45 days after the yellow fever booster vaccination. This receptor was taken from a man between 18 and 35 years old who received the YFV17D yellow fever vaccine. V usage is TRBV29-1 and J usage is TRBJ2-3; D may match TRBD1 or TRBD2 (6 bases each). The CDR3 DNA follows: TGCAGCGTTGGGGGGGCTGGGCCAGATACGCAGTATTTT. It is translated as CSVGGAGPDTQYF.